This TCR beta chain originates from a study of OX40 agonist ivuxolimab in advanced cancers. Background on the study: At 65% to 85% male, the cohort had a mean age of approximately 64 years, ranging from roughly 23 to 80.

A note on this clone: What it recognizes is unknown.

General study findings and limits: Expanded peripheral T-cell antigen specificity went undetermined.

This CDR3 has 14 residues. CDR1 and CDR2 from the germline V gene are MNHEY and SVGAGI. V was shortened by 0 bases and J by 4 bases, with 10 bases between the two germline ends. The data were produced by immunoSEQ multiplex PCR, yet TCRdb's version contains in-frame clones alone and is incomplete. Among tens of thousands of clones listed, approximately 92% were seen once. The TCR originated in an adult with an advanced solid tumor such as melanoma, head and neck, liver or kidney cancer. The V and J genes are TRBV6-5 and TRBJ2-7; D may be TRBD2 (6 bases). Sequences were derived from CD4+ or CD8+ T cells sorted from blood, sampled in a trial of the OX40 agonist ivuxolimab. The CDR3 sequence: CASSYSGGFYEQYF. CDR3 nucleotide sequence: TGTGCCAGCAGTTACTCGGGGGGATTTTACGAGCAGTACTTC.